Below, 31 T cell receptor beta chains from the same sample are listed, as sequenced in a study of CD8 T cells in Susac syndrome. An input of about 0.5 to 1 ug of RNA was subjected to reverse transcription using random hexamers. TCRdb used MiXCR to reprocess the immunoSEQ multiplex PCR reads, holding one entry per CDR3 protein. The sample has about 130,000 distinct CDR3 sequences, over 75% seen once. The sample consisted of CD8+ T cells from PBMCs. These receptors originate from a human donor with multiple sclerosis.

V gene TRBV4-3 combines with J gene TRBJ2-1, with 7 bases identical to TRBD2. V lost 4 bases, J lost 5 bases, and 8 bases stayed unmatched. CDR1 is LGHNA and CDR2 is YSLEER in the germline V gene. This CDR3 spans 15 amino acids. CDR3 protein: CASSPSPSGNNEQFF. DNA of the CDR3: TGCGCCAGCAGCCCGTCGCCTAGCGGTAACAATGAGCAGTTCTTC.

V is TRBV12-3 or TRBV12-4 and J is TRBJ1-2; D gene ambiguous. V lost 4 bases and J 2 bases, leaving 11 bases between the germline ends. This CDR3 spans 14 amino acids. CDR3 bases: TGTGCCAGCAGTTACAGTCACCCCAACTATGGCTACACCTTC. Residues: CASSYSHPNYGYTF.

V gene TRBV7-9 combines with J gene TRBJ2-2; 9 bases agree with TRBD2. CDR3 length: 16 residues. Germline V gene sequence: CDR1 SEHNR, CDR2 FQNEAQ (reference sequence). Unmatched junction bases numbered 5, after V lost 5 bases and J lost 1 base. The CDR3 loop is CASSDRLAENTGELFF. CDR3 sequence (DNA): TGTGCCAGCAGCGACAGACTAGCGGAGAACACCGGGGAGCTGTTTTTT.

The chain is built from TRBV19 and TRBJ2-3, with D unresolved. Trimming took 7 bases from V and 5 from J, leaving 13 bases between them. The CDR3 loop spans 13 amino acids. Germline-derived CDR1 and CDR2 are LNHDA and SQIVND (reference sequence). CDR3 sequence (DNA): TGTGCCAGTACCGCCGACGCGATAGATACGCAGTATTTT. This codes for CASTADAIDTQYF. The full variable domain, completed using reference TRBV19 and TRBJ2-3, is DGGITQSPKYLFRKEGQNVTLSCEQNLNHDAMYWYRQDPGQGLRLIYYSQIVNDFQKGDIAEGYSVSREKKESFPLTVTSAQKNPTAFYLCASTADAIDTQYFGPGTRLTVL.

This chain joins TRBV30 and TRBJ1-3; D gene uncertain. Germline CDR1 reads GTSNPN; CDR2 reads SVGIG (reference sequence). V lost 2 bases and J 4 bases, leaving 9 bases between the germline ends. The CDR3 length is 13 residues. The CDR3 reads CAWSWTSGNTIYF. The CDR3 DNA is TGTGCCTGGAGTTGGACCTCCGGAAACACCATATATTTT.

The V and J genes are TRBV2 and TRBJ2-3; D possibly corresponds to TRBD2 (5 bases). CDR1 SNHLY and CDR2 FYNNEI come from the germline V gene. The CDR3 runs 17 residues. With 1 base removed from V and 0 bases from J, the gap between germline ends came to 14 bases. The CDR3 sequence: CASSEETILSSTDTQYF. In DNA, the CDR3 is TGTGCCAGCAGTGAAGAGACTATCCTTTCTAGCACAGATACGCAGTATTTT.

This rearrangement joins TRBV7-8 to TRBJ1-6, with TRBD1 matching over 7 bases. Germline CDR1 SGHVS, CDR2 FQNEAQ. The CDR3 is 14 residues long. The ends lost 5 bases at V and 6 bases at J; junction bases unmatched: 4. The CDR3 reads CASSLTGANSPLHF. The CDR3 DNA reads as TGTGCCAGCAGCCTTACAGGGGCTAATTCACCCCTCCACTTT.

The rearrangement joins TRBV12-3 or TRBV12-4 to TRBJ2-7; D gene ambiguous. Trimming left V 3 bases short and J 4 bases short, with 7 bases between. This CDR3 has 12 residues. The CDR3 here is CASSLRAYEQYV. DNA of the CDR3: TGTGCCAGCAGTTTGCGAGCATACGAGCAGTACGTC.

The genes are TRBV15 and TRBJ1-2, with no clear D. With 6 bases removed from V and 1 base from J, the gap between germline ends came to 12 bases. This CDR3 region has 14 residues. Germline loops: CDR1 LNHNV, CDR2 YYDKDF (reference sequence). CDR3 nucleotides: TGTGCCACCAGTCAAGCCGCAGGTAACTATGGCTACACCTTC. Protein: CATSQAAGNYGYTF.

This clonotype was seen more than once but under ten times. V and J are TRBV5-4 and TRBJ1-1, with D possibly being TRBD1 (5 bases). The CDR3 runs to 13 residues. V was pared by 2 bases and J by 5 bases, with 10 bases between. CDR1 SGHNT and CDR2 YYREEE come from the germline V gene (reference sequence). CDR3 sequence (DNA): TGTGCCAGCAGCTTCAGGGAAGGGACTGAAGCTTTCTTT. Its translation: CASSFREGTEAFF.

The V and J genes are TRBV24-1 and TRBJ2-1; D gene uncertain. Trimming stripped 9 bases from V and 3 bases from J, with 11 bases between. The germline V gene has CDR1 KGHDR and CDR2 SFDVKD. The CDR3 has 13 residues. The CDR3 DNA sequence: TGTGCCACCCGCGCTCCCGACTACAATGAGCAGTTCTTC. Translated, it gives CATRAPDYNEQFF.

This clonotype has a handful of counts. V gene TRBV30 combines with J gene TRBJ1-2, with 11 bases lining up with TRBD1. The CDR3 sequence is 14 residues long. CDR1 GTSNPN and CDR2 SVGIG come from the germline V gene (reference sequence). With V trimmed by 3 bases and J by 10 bases, 10 bases remained unmatched. For the CDR3, the DNA is TGTGCCTGGAGCGCGTGGGGACAGGGGGTCCCCTACACCTTC. It translates to CAWSAWGQGVPYTF.

Turning to this clonotype: An end of the junction differs from the germline gene, which may be a read error. The genes are TRBV7-2 and TRBJ2-7, with D unclear. The CDR3 has 12 amino acids. From germline, CDR1 is SGHTA and CDR2 FQGNSA. CDR3 in amino acids: CASTPYRGEQHF. The CDR3 DNA is TGTGCCAGCACACCATACAGAGGCGAGCAGCACTTC. Drawing the rest from reference TRBV7-2 and TRBJ2-7, the complete variable domain is GAGVSQSPSNKVTEKGKDVELRCDPISGHTALYWYRQSLGQGLEFLIYFQGNSAPDKSGLPSDRFSAERTGGSVSTLTIQRTQQEDSAVYLCASTPYRGEQHFGPGTRLTVT.

The J gene is TRBJ1-6, the V gene TRBV9; 8 nucleotides agree with TRBD1. V lost 5 bases, J lost 6 bases, and 4 bases stayed unmatched. This CDR3 region has 14 residues. CDR1 is SGDLS, CDR2 YYNGEE, per germline. CDR3 nucleotides: TGTGCCAGCAGTACTACAGGGGGTAATTCACCCCTCCACTTT. Translating it yields CASSTTGGNSPLHF.

The chain has TRBV20-1 and TRBJ2-7, with 8 bases identical to TRBD2. The V and J ends lost 4 bases and 5 bases, in that order; junction bases with no gene match: 7. CDR1 DFQATT and CDR2 SNEGSKA come from the germline V gene (reference sequence). The CDR3 spans 13 residues. CDR3 bases: TGCAGTGCTAAGCTAGCGGGTCTCCACGAGCAGTACTTC. Translation: CSAKLAGLHEQYF.

This clonotype was seen a few times. J is TRBJ1-5 and V is TRBV11-2, with a tentative D call TRBD1 (5 bases). Germline V lookup: CDR1 SGHAT, CDR2 FQNNGV. The CDR3 runs to 15 residues. Trimming removed 0 bases from V and 2 bases from J, with 8 bases in between. DNA for the CDR3: TGTGCCAGCAGCTTAGAGGGGGATGGCAATCAGCCCCAGCATTTT. As protein: CASSLEGDGNQPQHF.

The CDR3 spells CASSVPTGSYTEAFF. CDR3 nucleotide sequence: TGTGCCAGCAGCGTCCCCACAGGGTCTTACACTGAAGCTTTCTTT. The chain uses TRBV9 and TRBJ1-1, with a weak D call TRBD1 (6 bases). CDR1 and CDR2 (germline): SGDLS, YYNGEE. The CDR3 runs to 15 residues. V lost 2 bases and J lost 3, with 14 bases in between.

The chain links TRBV27 to TRBJ2-1; 14 bases map to TRBD2. This CDR3 comprises 15 residues. Trimming at V came to 5 bases and at J to 7 bases, leaving 4 bases not matched to a gene. Germline-derived CDR1 and CDR2 are MNHEY and SMNVEV (reference sequence). The CDR3 reads CASSHGTSGSNEQFF. The CDR3, as DNA: TGTGCCAGCAGTCACGGGACTAGCGGGAGTAATGAGCAGTTCTTC.

V gene TRBV11-3 combines with J gene TRBJ2-6; D is possibly TRBD1 or TRBD2 (5 bases each). The V end was cut by 5 bases, the J end by 3 bases, with 11 bases between. The CDR3 sequence is 15 residues long. Germline V lookup: CDR1 SGHNT, CDR2 YENEEA. The CDR3 loop reads CASSIRGVGANVLTF. For the CDR3, the DNA is TGTGCCAGCAGCATCCGGGGCGTTGGGGCCAACGTCCTGACTTTC.

Regarding this clonotype: A much bigger clone sits one base away, suggesting this may be a read error. The V and J genes are TRBV28 and TRBJ1-1; TRBD1 matches at 7 bases. The CDR3 consists of 13 residues. Germline V lookup: CDR1 MDHEN, CDR2 SYDVKM. The CDR3 region has the DNA TGTGCCAGCGCCGAACAGGGGCTCACTGAAGTTTTCTTT. It codes for CASAEQGLTEVFF.

V gene TRBV19 combines with J gene TRBJ1-1; 9 bases match TRBD1. Germline CDR1 LNHDA, CDR2 SQIVND (reference sequence). V lost 7 bases and J lost 1; bases outside the gene matches: 1. This CDR3 contains 13 residues. The CDR3 DNA sequence: TGTGCCAGTAAGGGACAGGGGAACACTGAAGCTTTCTTT. Protein product: CASKGQGNTEAFF.

Only a few counts were recorded for this clonotype. The chain has TRBV27 and TRBJ1-6; 11 bases line up with TRBD1. Germline trimming cut 8 bases from V and 6 bases from J; bases unmatched to any gene: 3. CDR1 is MNHEY, CDR2 SMNVEV, per germline (reference sequence). The CDR3 is made up of 14 amino acids. The CDR3 bases are TGTGCCAGCGGGACAGGGGGTAGTAATTCACCCCTCCACTTT. Its translation: CASGTGGSNSPLHF.

This clonotype was recorded a few times. The rearrangement links TRBV11-2 to TRBJ2-7, with unresolved D. Germline-derived CDR1 and CDR2 are SGHAT and FQNNGV. This CDR3 contains 13 residues. The ends were cut back, 2 bases at V and 3 bases at J, with 8 bases in the middle. The CDR3 protein is CASSLTTVYEQYF. The CDR3 DNA follows: TGTGCCAGCAGCTTAACAACGGTCTACGAGCAGTACTTC.

The chain uses TRBV30 and TRBJ1-5; 7 bases fit TRBD1. Germline values: CDR1 GTSNPN, CDR2 SVGIG (reference sequence). The CDR3 is 23 amino acids. The ends lost 2 bases at V and 5 bases at J; junction bases unmatched: 33. The CDR3 reads CAWSRSSYTGEGKNGTAHQPQHF. Here the CDR3 DNA reads TGTGCCTGGAGTCGAAGTTCCTATACGGGAGAAGGGAAAAACGGGACAGCACATCAGCCCCAGCATTTT.

The chain joins TRBV4-1 to TRBJ2-1; a weak D match, TRBD1 (6 bases). The CDR3 length is 14 residues. V lost 4 bases and J 10 bases, leaving 17 bases between the germline ends. CDR1 and CDR2 (germline): MGHRA, YSYEKL. CDR3 sequence (DNA): TGCGCCAGCAGCCCCGGACAGTCCGCTGGGGAGCAGTTCTTC. Its protein is CASSPGQSAGEQFF.

The rearrangement uses TRBV6-1 and TRBJ2-3; 12 positions agree with TRBD2. This CDR3 has 16 amino acids. Germline-derived CDR1 and CDR2 are MNHNS and SASEGT. Trimming took 6 bases from V and 4 from J; bases not matched to a gene: 8. The CDR3 reads CASRMTSGGTSDTQYF. The CDR3 DNA reads as TGTGCCAGCAGGATGACTAGCGGGGGCACCTCAGATACGCAGTATTTT.

The chain couples TRBV7-9 to TRBJ2-3, with 7 bases matching TRBD2. The CDR3 is 15 amino acids. Germline CDR1 reads SEHNR; CDR2 reads FQNEAQ (reference sequence). J lost 4 bases, V lost 4 bases, and 8 bases had no gene match. The CDR3 DNA sequence: TGTGCCAGCAGCTCGATAAGGGACTATTCAGATACGCAGTATTTT. This translates into CASSSIRDYSDTQYF.

The chain combines TRBV28 with TRBJ2-3; the D gene is possibly TRBD1 (6 bases). Trimming took 10 bases from V and 4 from J, leaving 18 bases between them. This CDR3 spans 14 amino acids. The germline V gene has CDR1 MDHEN and CDR2 SYDVKM. The CDR3 coding sequence is TGTGCCACGGTAAAACAGGGCCCCTCAGATACGCAGTATTTT. Translated, it gives CATVKQGPSDTQYF.

The chain employs TRBV6-5 and TRBJ1-3; TRBD1 might be the D (5 bases). Trimming removed 5 bases from V and 0 bases from J, with 8 bases in between. The CDR3 consists of 14 residues. Per the germline V gene, CDR1 is MNHEY and CDR2 is SVGAGI. The CDR3 here is CASSPQGSGNTIYF. The CDR3 DNA reads as TGTGCCAGCAGTCCTCAGGGCTCTGGAAACACCATATATTTT.

The chain joins TRBV20-1 to TRBJ2-7; a weak D match, TRBD1 (6 bases). Per the germline V gene, CDR1 is DFQATT and CDR2 is SNEGSKA (reference sequence). The CDR3 length is 14 residues. Trimming took off 4 bases at V and 2 bases at J, with 15 bases between the two ends. The CDR3, as DNA: TGCAGTGCTATAGCCCACACAGGGCCCTACGAGCAGTACTTC. It specifies CSAIAHTGPYEQYF.

The chain employs TRBV5-1 and TRBJ2-7; 7 nucleotides match TRBD2. Trimming at V came to 4 bases and at J to 3 bases, leaving 13 bases not matched to a gene. CDR3 length: 16 residues. Germline values: CDR1 SGHRS, CDR2 YFSETQ. CDR3 sequence reads: CASSPTGPAGYYEQYF. CDR3 bases: TGCGCCAGCAGCCCGACGGGCCCAGCGGGGTACTACGAGCAGTACTTC.